This entry features one T cell receptor beta chain sequence. Antigen: not known. Germline V gene data show CDR1 as MNHEY and CDR2 as SMNVEV (reference sequence). J was trimmed by 4 bases and V by 3 bases; bases with no gene match: 4. The CDR3 sequence is 14 residues long. These data belong to a study of CD8 T cells in ankylosing spondylitis. Overall study findings and caveats: Disease-linked clones bore a CD8+ phenotype and were relatively rare in peripheral blood. From matched ankylosing spondylitis synovial fluid, disease-linked clones were reportedly recovered at significantly enriched levels. Earlier work had already found some motif variants in reactive arthritis synovial fluid and blood.

TCRdb called the 5' RACE reads again in MiXCR, with one record for every CDR3 protein. This table has roughly 230,000 distinct CDR3 sequences, 18% appearing once. The J gene is TRBJ2-3, the V gene TRBV27; 7 bases align to TRBD2. The sequenced material came from blood, either unsorted or a sorted T cell fraction (not recorded which). This sequence was found in a male donor with ankylosing spondylitis or in good health (not recorded which). CDR3 nucleotides: TGTGCCAGCAGTTTCGAAGCGGGGTCAGATACGCAGTATTTT. Its protein product is CASSFEAGSDTQYF.